Included here is one TCR beta chain sequence, with context. The junction had 13 bases not matched to a gene; V was cut back by 10 bases and J by 5 bases. Germline CDR1 is ENHRY and CDR2 is SYGVKD. The CDR3 runs to 15 residues. The source of the sample is a study of blood T cell repertoires in COVID-19. Study at large: PBMCs, B-cell-depleted T cells, or T cells provided the cDNA or gDNA that made up the material.

Method: immunoSEQ multiplex PCR; TCRdb's copy keeps in-frame clones and lacks some. The data show 210,000 or so clones, 90% seen once. J is TRBJ2-1 and V is TRBV10-3, with 8 nucleotides matching TRBD2. The specimen was peripheral blood. The TCR was taken from a man aged 50-59 years with acute or convalescent COVID-19. For the CDR3, the DNA is TGTGCCACGGCCAGTTTGGTTAGCGGGAACAATGAGCAGTTCTTC. The encoded protein is CATASLVSGNNEQFF.